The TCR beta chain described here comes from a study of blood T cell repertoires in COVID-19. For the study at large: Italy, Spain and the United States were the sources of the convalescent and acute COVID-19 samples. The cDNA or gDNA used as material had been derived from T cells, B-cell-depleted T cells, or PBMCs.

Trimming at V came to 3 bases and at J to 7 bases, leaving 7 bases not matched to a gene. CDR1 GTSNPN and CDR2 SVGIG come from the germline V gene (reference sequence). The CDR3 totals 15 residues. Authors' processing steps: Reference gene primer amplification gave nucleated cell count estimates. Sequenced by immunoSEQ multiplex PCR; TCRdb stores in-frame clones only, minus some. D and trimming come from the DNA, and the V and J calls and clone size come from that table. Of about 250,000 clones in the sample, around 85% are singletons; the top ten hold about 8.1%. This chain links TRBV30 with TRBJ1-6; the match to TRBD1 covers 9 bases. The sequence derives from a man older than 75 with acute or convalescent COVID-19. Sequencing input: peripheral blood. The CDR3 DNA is TGTGCCTGGAGCACAGGGGGCGCATCAAATTCACCCCTCCACTTT. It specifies CAWSTGGASNSPLHF. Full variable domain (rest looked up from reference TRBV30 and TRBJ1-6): SQTIHQWPATLVQPVGSPLSLECTVEGTSNPNLYWYRQAAGRGLQLLFYSVGIGQISSEVPQNLSASRPQDRQFILSSKKLLLSDSGFYLCAWSTGGASNSPLHFGNGTRLTVT.